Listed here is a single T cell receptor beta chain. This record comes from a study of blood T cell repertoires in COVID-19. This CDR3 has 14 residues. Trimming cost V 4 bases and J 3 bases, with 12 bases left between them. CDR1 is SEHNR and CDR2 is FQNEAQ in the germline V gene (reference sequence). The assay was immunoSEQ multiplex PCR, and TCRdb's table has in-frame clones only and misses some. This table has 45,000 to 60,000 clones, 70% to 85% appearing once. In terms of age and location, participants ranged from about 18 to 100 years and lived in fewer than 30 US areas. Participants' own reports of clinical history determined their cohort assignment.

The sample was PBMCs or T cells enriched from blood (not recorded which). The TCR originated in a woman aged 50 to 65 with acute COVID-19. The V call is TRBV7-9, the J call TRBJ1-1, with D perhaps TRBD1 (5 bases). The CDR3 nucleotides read TGTGCCAGCAGCTCATCAGGGATCCACACTGAAGCTTTCTTT. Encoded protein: CASSSSGIHTEAFF.